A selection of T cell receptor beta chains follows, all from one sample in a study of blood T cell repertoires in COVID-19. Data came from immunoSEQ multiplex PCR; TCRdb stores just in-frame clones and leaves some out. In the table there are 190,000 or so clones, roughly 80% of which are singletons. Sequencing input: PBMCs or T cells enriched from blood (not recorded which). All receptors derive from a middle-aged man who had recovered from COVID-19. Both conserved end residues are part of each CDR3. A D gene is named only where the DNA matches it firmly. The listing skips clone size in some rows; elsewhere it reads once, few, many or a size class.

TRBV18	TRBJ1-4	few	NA	CASSPVGDSKEKLFF	TGTGCCAGCTCACCTGTCGGAGACAGTAAGGAAAAACTGTTTTTT
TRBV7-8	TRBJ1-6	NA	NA	CASSLEVAIPPLHF	TGTGCCAGCAGCTTAGAAGTGGCAATCCCACCCCTCCACTTT
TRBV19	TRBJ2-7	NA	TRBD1	CASSGTGAYEQYF	TGTGCCAGTAGTGGGACAGGGGCCTACGAGCAGTACTTC
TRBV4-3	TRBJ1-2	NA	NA	CASSQERIYGYTF	TGCGCCAGCAGCCAAGAGAGGATTTATGGCTACACCTTC
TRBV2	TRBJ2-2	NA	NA	CASSEGRGTGELFF	TGTGCCAGCAGTGAAGGCCGGGGGACCGGGGAGCTGTTTTTT
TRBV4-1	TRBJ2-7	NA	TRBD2	CASSPERGTYEQYF	TGCGCCAGCAGCCCGGAGCGGGGGACCTACGAGCAGTACTTC
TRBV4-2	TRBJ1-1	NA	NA	CASSQVFSKTRNTEAFF	TGTGCCAGCAGCCAAGTTTTTTCGAAAACAAGGAACACTGAAGCTTTCTTT
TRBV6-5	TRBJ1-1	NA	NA	CASAPGTGGKSEAFF	TGTGCCAGCGCTCCTGGGACGGGGGGCAAGTCTGAAGCTTTCTTT
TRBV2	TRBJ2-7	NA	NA	CASSGGAVVSNEQYF	TGTGCCAGCAGTGGCGGGGCAGTTGTCTCCAACGAGCAGTACTTC
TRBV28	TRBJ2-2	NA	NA	CASSFPQGGNTGELFF	TGTGCCAGCAGTTTCCCTCAGGGTGGGAACACCGGGGAGCTGTTTTTT
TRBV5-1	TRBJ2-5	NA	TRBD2	CASSRLAGGGQETQYF	TGCGCCAGCAGCCGACTGGCGGGGGGGGGCCAAGAGACCCAGTACTTC
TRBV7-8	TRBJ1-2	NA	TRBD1	CASSLGTAGQDGYTF	TGTGCCAGCAGCTTAGGGACGGCGGGACAGGATGGCTACACCTTC
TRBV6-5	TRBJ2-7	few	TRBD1	CASSYSGTGTYEQYF	TGTGCCAGCAGTTACTCCGGGACAGGGACCTACGAGCAGTACTTC
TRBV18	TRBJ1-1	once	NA	CASSPPQTGIYTEAFF	TGTGCCAGCTCACCACCTCAGACAGGAATATACACTGAAGCTTTCTTT